This T cell receptor beta chain was captured by sequencing in a study of cytomegalovirus exposure and HLA in healthy donors. Donors counted as nominally healthy when sampled, yet unrecorded immune exposures were likely. The PCR made use of 60 Vbeta and 13 Jbeta primers. Generated by immunoSEQ multiplex PCR, the TCRdb table keeps only in-frame clones and is missing some. In the table there are 150,000 to 200,000 clones, 70% to 90% of which are singletons. V trimming: 4 bases; J trimming: 3 bases; junction bases outside the gene matches: 6. Germline CDR1 SGHTA, CDR2 FQGNSA. The CDR3 consists of 15 residues.

The sequenced sample consisted of PBMCs. This receptor was identified in a young man in good health and CMV-seropositive. This rearrangement joins TRBV7-2 to TRBJ2-3, with TRBD2 matching over 8 bases. CDR3 residues: CASSYGTRETDTQYF. The CDR3 region has the DNA TGTGCCAGCAGCTACGGGACTAGAGAAACAGATACGCAGTATTTT. Combining the CDR3 with reference TRBV7-2 and TRBJ2-3 gives the whole variable domain GAGVSQSPSNKVTEKGKDVELRCDPISGHTALYWYRQSLGQGLEFLIYFQGNSAPDKSGLPSDRFSAERTGGSVSTLTIQRTQQEDSAVYLCASSYGTRETDTQYFGPGTRLTVL.